This T cell receptor (beta chain) was retrieved from a study of memory CD4+ T cells and cytomegalovirus serostatus. Study information: Healthy Belgian adult donors included several CMV-positive and fewer than 25 CMV-negative people.

Sequencing used immunoSEQ multiplex PCR; TCRdb keeps in-frame clones, though not all of them. The table shows about 82,000 clones, with 75% to 90% occurring only once. Single viable CD3+CD4+CD8-CD45RO+ cells were sorted as the memory CD4+ T cells. Donors' CMV status reflects serum IgG against pp150, pp28, p38, p52. The sequence came from an adult in good health and CMV-seronegative. The sample consisted of memory CD4+ T cells from blood.

The CDR3 DNA follows: TGTGCCAGCAGCTTAATAGCAGGGAGGGGAGCTAACTATGGCTACACCTTC. Amino acid sequence: CASSLIAGRGANYGYTF. This chain connects TRBV7-3 to TRBJ1-2, with D perhaps matching TRBD1 (5 bases). This CDR3 is 17 amino acids long. Trimming left V 1 base short and J 0 bases short, with 15 bases between. The germline gives CDR1 SGHTA, CDR2 FQGTGA. The full variable domain, completed using reference TRBV7-3 and TRBJ1-2, is GAGVSQTPSNKVTEKGKYVELRCDPISGHTALYWYRQSLGQGPEFLIYFQGTGAADDSGLPNDRFFAVRPEGSVSTLKIQRTERGDSAVYLCASSLIAGRGANYGYTFGSGTRLTVV.